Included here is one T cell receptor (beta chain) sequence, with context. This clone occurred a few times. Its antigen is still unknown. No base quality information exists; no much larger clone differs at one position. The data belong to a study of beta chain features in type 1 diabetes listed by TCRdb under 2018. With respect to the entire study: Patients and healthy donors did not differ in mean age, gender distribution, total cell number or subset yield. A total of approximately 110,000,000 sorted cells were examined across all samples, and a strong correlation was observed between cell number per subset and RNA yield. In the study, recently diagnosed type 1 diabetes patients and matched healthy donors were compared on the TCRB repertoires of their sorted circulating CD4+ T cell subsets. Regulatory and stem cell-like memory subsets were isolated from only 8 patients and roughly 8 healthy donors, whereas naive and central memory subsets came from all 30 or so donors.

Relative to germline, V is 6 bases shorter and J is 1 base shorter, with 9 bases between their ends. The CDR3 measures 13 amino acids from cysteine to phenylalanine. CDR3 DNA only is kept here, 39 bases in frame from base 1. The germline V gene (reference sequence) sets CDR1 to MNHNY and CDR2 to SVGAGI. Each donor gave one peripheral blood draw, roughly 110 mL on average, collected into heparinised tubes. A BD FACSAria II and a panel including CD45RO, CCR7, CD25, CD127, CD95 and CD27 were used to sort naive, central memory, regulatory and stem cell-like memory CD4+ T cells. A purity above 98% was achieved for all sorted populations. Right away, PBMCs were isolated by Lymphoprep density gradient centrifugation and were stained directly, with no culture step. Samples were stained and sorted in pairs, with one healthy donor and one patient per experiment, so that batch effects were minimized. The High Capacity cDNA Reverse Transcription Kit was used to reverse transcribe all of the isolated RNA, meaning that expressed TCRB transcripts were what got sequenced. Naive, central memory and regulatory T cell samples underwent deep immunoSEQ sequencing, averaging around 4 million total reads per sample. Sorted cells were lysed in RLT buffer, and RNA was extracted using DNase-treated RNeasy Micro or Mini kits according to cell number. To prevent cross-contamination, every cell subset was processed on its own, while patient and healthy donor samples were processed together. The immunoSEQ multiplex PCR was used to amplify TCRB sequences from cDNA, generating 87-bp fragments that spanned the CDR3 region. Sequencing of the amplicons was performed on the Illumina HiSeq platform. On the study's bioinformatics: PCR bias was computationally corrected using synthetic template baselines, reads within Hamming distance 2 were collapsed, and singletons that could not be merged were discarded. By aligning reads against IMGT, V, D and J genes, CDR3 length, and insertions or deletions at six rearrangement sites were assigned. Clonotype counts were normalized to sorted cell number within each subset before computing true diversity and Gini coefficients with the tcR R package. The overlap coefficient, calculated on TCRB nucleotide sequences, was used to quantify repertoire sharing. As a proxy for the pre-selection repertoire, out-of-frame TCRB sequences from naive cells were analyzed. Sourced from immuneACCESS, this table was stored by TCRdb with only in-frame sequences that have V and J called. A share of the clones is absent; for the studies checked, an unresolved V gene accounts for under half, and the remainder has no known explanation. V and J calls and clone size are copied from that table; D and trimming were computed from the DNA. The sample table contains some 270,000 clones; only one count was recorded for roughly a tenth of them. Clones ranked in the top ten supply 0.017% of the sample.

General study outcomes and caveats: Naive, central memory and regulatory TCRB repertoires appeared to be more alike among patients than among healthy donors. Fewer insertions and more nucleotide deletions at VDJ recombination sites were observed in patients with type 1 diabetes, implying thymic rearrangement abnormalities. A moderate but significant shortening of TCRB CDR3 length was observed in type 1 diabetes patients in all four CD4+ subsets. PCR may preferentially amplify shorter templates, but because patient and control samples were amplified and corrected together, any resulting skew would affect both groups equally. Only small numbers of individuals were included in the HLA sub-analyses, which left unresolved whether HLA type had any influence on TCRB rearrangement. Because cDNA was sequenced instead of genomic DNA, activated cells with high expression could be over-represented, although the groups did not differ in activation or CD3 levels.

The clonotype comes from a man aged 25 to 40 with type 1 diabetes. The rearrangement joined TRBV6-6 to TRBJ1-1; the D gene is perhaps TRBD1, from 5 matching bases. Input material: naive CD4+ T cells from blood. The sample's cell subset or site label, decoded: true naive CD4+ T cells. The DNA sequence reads TGTGCCAGCAGCGTTACAGGGAACACTGAAGCTTTCTTT. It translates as CASSVTGNTEAFF.